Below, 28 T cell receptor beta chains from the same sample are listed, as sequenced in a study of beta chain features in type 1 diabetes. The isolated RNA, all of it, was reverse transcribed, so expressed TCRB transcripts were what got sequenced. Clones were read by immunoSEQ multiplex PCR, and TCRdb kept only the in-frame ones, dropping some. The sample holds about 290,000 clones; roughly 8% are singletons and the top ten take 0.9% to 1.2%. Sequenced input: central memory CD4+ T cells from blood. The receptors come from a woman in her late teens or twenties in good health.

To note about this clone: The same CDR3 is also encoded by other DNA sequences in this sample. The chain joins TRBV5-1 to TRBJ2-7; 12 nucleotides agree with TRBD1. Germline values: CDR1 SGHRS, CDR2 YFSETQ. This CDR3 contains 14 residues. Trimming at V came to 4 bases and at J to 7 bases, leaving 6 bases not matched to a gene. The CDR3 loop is CASSPGQGAREQYV. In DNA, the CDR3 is TGCGCCAGCAGCCCGGGACAGGGGGCAAGGGAGCAGTACGTC.

The CDR3 spells CASSFQGYNEQFF. DNA for the CDR3: TGTGCCAGCAGCTTTCAGGGGTACAATGAGCAGTTCTTC. This chain joins TRBV7-2 and TRBJ2-1, with D possibly matching TRBD1 (6 bases). Looked up from germline, CDR1 is SGHTA and CDR2 is FQGNSA. CDR3 length equals 13 residues. Trimming shortened V by 3 bases and J by 4 bases, and 7 bases separated the two germline ends.

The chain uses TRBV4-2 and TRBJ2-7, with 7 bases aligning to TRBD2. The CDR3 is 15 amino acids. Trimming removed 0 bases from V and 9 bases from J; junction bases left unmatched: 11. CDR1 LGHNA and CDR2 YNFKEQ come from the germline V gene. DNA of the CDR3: TGTGCCAGCAGCCAAGATTATCGCGCGGGAGAGGGGCAGTACTTC. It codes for CASSQDYRAGEGQYF.

CDR3 region: CASSKQVVGNSPLHF. For the CDR3, the DNA is TGTGCCAGCAGCAAACAGGTGGTCGGCAATTCACCCCTCCACTTT. The rearrangement links TRBV9 to TRBJ1-6; perhaps TRBD1 as D (5 bases). Germline V gene sequence: CDR1 SGDLS, CDR2 YYNGEE. The CDR3 has 15 residues. V shed 4 bases and J shed 7 bases, with 15 bases lying between them.

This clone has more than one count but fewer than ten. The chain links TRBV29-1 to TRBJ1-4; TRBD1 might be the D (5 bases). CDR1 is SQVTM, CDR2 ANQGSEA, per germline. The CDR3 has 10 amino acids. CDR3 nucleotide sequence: TGCGCCTCGGGGGATGAAAAACTGTTTTTT. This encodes CASGDEKLFF.

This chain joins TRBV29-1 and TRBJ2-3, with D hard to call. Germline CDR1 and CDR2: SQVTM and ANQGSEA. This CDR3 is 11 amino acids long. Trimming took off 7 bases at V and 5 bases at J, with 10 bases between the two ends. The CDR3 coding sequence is TGCAGCGACAGAGTCTTAGATACGCAGTATTTT. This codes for CSDRVLDTQYF.

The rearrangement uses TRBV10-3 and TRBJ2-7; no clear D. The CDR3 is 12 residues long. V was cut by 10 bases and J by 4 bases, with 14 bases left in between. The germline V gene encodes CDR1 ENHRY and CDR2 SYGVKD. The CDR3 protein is CATAASIYEQYV. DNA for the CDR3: TGTGCCACCGCGGCATCGATTTACGAGCAGTACGTC.

The CDR3 spells CASSRGLTDYEQYV. DNA of the CDR3: TGTGCCAGTTCCAGGGGACTCACCGATTACGAGCAGTACGTC. This chain uses TRBV11-2 with TRBJ2-7; D possibly matches TRBD1 or TRBD2 (6 bases each). V was pared by 9 bases and J by 4 bases, with 19 bases between. This CDR3 is built from 14 residues. Germline V gives CDR1 SGHAT, CDR2 FQNNGV.

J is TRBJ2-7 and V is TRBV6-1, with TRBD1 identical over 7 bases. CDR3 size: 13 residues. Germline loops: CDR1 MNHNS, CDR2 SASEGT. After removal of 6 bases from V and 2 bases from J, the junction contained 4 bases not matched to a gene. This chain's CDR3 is CASRGDSTYEQYV. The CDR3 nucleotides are TGTGCCAGCAGAGGGGACAGTACCTACGAGCAGTACGTC.

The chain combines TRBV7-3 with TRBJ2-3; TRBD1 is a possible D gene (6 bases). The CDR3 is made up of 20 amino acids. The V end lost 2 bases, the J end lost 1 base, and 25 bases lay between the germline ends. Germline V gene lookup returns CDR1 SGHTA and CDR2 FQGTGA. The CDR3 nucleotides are TGTGCCAGCAGCTTATACCCAGGGGTAGGGGTTGGGTTCGGCACAGATACGCAGTATTTT. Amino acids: CASSLYPGVGVGFGTDTQYF. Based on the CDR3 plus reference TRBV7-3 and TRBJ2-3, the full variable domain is GAGVSQTPSNKVTEKGKYVELRCDPISGHTALYWYRQSLGQGPEFLIYFQGTGAADDSGLPNDRFFAVRPEGSVSTLKIQRTERGDSAVYLCASSLYPGVGVGFGTDTQYFGPGTRLTVL.

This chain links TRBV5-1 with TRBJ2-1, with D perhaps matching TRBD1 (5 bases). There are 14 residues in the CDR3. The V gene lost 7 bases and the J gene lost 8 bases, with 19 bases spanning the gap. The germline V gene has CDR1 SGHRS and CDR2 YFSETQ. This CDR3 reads CASAANRGTDEQFF. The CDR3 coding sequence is TGCGCCAGCGCAGCCAATAGGGGAACCGATGAGCAGTTCTTC.

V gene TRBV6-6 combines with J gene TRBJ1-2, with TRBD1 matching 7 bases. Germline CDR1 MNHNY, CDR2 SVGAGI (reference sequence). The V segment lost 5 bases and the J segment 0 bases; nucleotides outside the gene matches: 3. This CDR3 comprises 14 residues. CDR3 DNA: TGTGCCAGCAGTCCGACAGGGTCTAACTATGGCTACACCTTC. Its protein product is CASSPTGSNYGYTF.

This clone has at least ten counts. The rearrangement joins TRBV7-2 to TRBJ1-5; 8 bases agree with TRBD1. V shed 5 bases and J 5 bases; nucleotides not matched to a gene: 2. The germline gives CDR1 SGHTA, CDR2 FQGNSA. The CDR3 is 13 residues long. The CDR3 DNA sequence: TGTGCCAGCAGCGCGGACAGGGATCAGCCCCAGCATTTT. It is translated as CASSADRDQPQHF.

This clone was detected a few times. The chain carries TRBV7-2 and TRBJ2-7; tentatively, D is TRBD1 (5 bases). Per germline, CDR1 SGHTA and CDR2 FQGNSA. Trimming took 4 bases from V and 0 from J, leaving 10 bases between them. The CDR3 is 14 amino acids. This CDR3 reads CASSSRAHSYEQYV. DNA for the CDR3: TGTGCCAGCAGCTCCAGGGCCCACTCCTACGAGCAGTACGTC.

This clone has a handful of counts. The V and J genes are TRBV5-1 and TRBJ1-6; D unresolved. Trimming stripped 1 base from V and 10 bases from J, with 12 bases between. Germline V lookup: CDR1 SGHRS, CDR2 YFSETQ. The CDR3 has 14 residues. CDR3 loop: CASSLSGESSPLHF. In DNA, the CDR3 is TGCGCCAGCAGCTTGTCAGGAGAGTCGTCACCCCTCCACTTT.

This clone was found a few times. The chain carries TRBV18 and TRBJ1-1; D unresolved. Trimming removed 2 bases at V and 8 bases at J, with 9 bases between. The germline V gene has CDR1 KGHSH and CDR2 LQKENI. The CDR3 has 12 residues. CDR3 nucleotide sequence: TGTGCCAGCTCACCAAGGACCCGAGAAGCTTTCTTT. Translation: CASSPRTREAFF.

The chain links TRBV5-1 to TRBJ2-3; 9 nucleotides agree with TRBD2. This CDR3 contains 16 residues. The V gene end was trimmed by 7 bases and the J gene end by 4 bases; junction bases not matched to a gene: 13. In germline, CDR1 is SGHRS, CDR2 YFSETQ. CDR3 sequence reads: CASGPRAGGPPDTQYF. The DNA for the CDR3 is TGCGCCAGCGGCCCACGGGCGGGGGGGCCCCCAGATACGCAGTATTTT.

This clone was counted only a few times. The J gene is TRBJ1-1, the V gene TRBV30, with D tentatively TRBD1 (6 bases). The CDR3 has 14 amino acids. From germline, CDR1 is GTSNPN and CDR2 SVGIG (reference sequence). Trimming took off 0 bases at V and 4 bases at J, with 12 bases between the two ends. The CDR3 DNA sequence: TGTGCCTGGAGTGTAGGGGGGACGGGCACTGAAGCTTTCTTT. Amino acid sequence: CAWSVGGTGTEAFF.

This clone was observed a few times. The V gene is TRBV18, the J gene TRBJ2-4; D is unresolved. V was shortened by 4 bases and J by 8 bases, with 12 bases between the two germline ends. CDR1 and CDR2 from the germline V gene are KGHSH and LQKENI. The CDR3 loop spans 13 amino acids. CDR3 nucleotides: TGTGCCAGCTCACTCTCAGTGACGGACATTCAGTACTTC. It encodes CASSLSVTDIQYF.

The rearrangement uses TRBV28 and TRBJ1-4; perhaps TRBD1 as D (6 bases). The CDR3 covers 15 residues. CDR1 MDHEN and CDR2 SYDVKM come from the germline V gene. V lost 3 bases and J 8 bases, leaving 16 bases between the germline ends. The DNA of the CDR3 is TGTGCCAGCAGTTTTGGTTTTGGGGGCTTGGAAAAACTGTTTTTT. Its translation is CASSFGFGGLEKLFF. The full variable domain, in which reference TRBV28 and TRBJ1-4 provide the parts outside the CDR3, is DVKVTQSSRYLVKRTGEKVFLECVQDMDHENMFWYRQDPGLGLRLIYFSYDVKMKEKGDIPEGYSVSREKKERFSLILESASTNQTSMYLCASSFGFGGLEKLFFGSGTQLSVL.

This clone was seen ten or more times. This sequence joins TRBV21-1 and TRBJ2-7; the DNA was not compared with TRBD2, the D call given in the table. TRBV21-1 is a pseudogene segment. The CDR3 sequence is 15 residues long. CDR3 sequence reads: CARAACGGAHYEQYV. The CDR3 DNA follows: TGTGCCAGGGCGGCCTGCGGGGGGGCACACTACGAGCAGTACGTC.

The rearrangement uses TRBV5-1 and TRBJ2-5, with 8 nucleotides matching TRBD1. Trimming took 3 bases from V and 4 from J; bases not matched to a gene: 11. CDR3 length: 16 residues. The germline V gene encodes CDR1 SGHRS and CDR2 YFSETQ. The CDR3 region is CASSSPPGQGGETQYF. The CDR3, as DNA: TGCGCCAGCAGCTCACCCCCCGGACAGGGAGGAGAGACCCAGTACTTC.

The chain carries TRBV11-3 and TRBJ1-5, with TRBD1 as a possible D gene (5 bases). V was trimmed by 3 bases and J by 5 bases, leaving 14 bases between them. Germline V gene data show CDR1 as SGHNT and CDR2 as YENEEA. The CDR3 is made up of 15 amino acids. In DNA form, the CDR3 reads TGTGCCAGCAGCTTTCCAAGGCAGGGCGATCAGCCCCAGCATTTT. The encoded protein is CASSFPRQGDQPQHF.

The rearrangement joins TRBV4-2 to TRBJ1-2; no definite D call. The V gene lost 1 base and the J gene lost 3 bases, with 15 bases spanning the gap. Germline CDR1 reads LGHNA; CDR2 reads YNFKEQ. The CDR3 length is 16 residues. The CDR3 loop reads CASSQGGARSDYGYTF. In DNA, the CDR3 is TGTGCCAGCAGCCAAGGGGGTGCGAGGTCCGACTATGGCTACACCTTC.

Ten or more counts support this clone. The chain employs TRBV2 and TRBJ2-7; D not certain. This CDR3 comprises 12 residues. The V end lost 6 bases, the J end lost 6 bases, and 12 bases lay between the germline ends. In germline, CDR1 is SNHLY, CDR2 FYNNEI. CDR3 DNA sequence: TGTGCCAGCAGCCTTGAGGTAACCGAGCAGTACTTC. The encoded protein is CASSLEVTEQYF.

The CDR3: CALSGTGVEQFF. CDR3 nucleotides: TGTGCCTTGTCCGGGACAGGGGTCGAGCAGTTCTTC. The V and J genes are TRBV6-5 and TRBJ2-1; TRBD1 aligns across 10 bases. The CDR3 consists of 12 residues. J gave up 10 bases and V 11 bases, and 8 bases lay outside the gene matches. Looked up from germline, CDR1 is MNHEY and CDR2 is SVGAGI.

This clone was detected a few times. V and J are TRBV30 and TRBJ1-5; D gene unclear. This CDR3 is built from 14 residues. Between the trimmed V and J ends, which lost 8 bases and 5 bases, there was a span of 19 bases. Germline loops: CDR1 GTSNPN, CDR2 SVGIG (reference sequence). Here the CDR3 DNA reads TGTGCCCCCCTCCAGGCAGCCCTTCATCAGCCCCAGCATTTT. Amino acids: CAPLQAALHQPQHF.

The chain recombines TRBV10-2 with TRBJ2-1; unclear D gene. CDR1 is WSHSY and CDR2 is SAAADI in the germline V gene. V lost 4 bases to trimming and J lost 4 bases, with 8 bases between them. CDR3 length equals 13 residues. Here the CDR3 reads CASSAGAYNEQFF. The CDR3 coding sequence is TGCGCCAGCAGTGCAGGAGCTTACAATGAGCAGTTCTTC.